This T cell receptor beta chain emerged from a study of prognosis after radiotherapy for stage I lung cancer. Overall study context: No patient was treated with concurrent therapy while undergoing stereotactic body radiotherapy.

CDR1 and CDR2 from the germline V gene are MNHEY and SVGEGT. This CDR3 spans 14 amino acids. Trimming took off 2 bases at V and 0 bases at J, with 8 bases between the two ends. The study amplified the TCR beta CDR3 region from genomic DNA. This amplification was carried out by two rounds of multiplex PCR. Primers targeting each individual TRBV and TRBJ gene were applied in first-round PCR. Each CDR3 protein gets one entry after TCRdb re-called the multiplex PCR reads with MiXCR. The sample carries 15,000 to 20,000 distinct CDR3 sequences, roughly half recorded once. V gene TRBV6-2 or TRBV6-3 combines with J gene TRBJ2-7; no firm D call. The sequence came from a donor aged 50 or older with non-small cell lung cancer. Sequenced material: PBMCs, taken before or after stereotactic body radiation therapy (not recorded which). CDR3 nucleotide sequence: TGTGCCAGCAGTTACGGGCGAAGCTCCTACGAGCAGTACTTC. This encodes CASSYGRSSYEQYF.